This record concerns one TCR beta chain sequence. Its target antigen remains unknown. Base qualities are not at hand, and no much larger clone is one base apart. TCR CDR3 regions were amplified from genomic DNA by multiplex PCR using the deep immunoSEQ assay. Extracted genomic DNA from each cell subset was spread evenly across all wells of several immunoSEQ 96-well plates, with each plate serving as a replicate. For sorted subsets, about 200 ng genomic DNA, equal to some 28,000 T cell genomes, was loaded into each replicate PCR. The purified libraries were quantified using a Qubit 3.0 fluorometer, sized with a Bioanalyzer 2100, and then quantified again using the KAPA Library Quantification kit. Each immunoSEQ 96-well plate was sequenced on its own single-read 150-cycle Illumina NextSeq 550 flow cell. The authors' analysis ran thus. Because only junctional sequences without quality scores were contained in the immunoSEQ output, filtering matching that applied to full-length reads could not be performed. To assign V/J genes and CDR3, sequences were annotated using PyIR, a Python wrapper for IgBLAST v1.9, with IMGT germline references. Reads with weak V/J assignments (E-value above 1e-6), missing CDR3, stop codons, out-of-frame junctions, or ambiguous translated residues were removed. V3J clonotypes were defined as sequences sharing an identical inferred V gene, J gene, and CDR3 amino acid sequence. Percentage overlap between repertoires was computed as shared unique clonotypes divided by the size of the smaller repertoire. RTK rarefaction, the Chao1 estimator, and Recon v2.1 estimates of unobserved clonotypes were used to assess repertoire richness. Generation probabilities for all TCRbeta clonotypes obtained by the gDNA method from a handful of donors were computed using OLGA. TCRdb holds this immuneACCESS table with in-frame rearrangements only. Some clones are missing; in checked studies, unresolved V genes explain under half, and the rest has no known cause. D and trimming come from the DNA, and the V and J calls and clone size come from that table. In all, the sample holds about 120,000 clones, and around 65% of those were seen once. Of the sample, 24% falls within the top ten clones.

The donors were healthy, HIV-negative adults who had no recently reported acute infections or vaccinations. Every donor was a Caucasian adult residing in Nashville, Tennessee, USA. CD8 memory samples consisted of magnetically selected CD45RO+ cells combined with CCR7-negative CD45RA+ effector memory (TemRA) cells. Blood was collected by leukapheresis, and PBMCs were isolated by Ficoll-Histopaque density gradient centrifugation and then cryopreserved in liquid nitrogen vapor phase. Purity and quantity of every magnetically sorted T cell population were checked by analytical flow cytometry. Each sorted fraction had its genomic DNA isolated and then quantified by UV absorbance on a Nanodrop 2000c. These data originate in a study of shared clonotypes between healthy human individuals (dated by TCRdb to 2020 to 2021). Background for the entire study: The cohort comprised two women and a few men aged 18 to 49 years. For each donor, CD4 naive and CD4 memory were each given three plates, CD8 naive was given two plates, and CD8 memory was given one plate. To estimate repertoire size and how much clonotypes are shared between individuals, the study performed deep sequencing of blood TCR repertoires from about five healthy adults. To increase sequencing depth and limit assay-specific biases, TCR repertoire library preparation and sequencing were carried out by different laboratories using diverse techniques. Between about 0.85 and 9.5 billion PBMCs per donor were obtained by leukapheresis. Paper-wide results and their limitations: Incomplete sequencing was indicated by rarefaction of sorted-subset datasets, despite the large sequencing depth. Compared with non-shared clonotypes, the clonotypes found in all four sorted-subset donors had higher generation probabilities. Sampling was restricted to blood, and TCR repertoires in tissues likely differ from the TCR repertoires found in blood. Because the study included a small number of donors, the genetic and exposure-history diversity represented was limited. Pairwise subsampling indicated that sequencing depth was expected to affect the degree of clonotype sharing among donors. Sharing across a few donors was observed for 5% to 6.5% of naive CD4, 3% to 3.5% of naive CD8, 2% to 2.5% of memory CD4, and about 0.4% of memory CD8 clonotypes. Naive subsets generally had larger estimated clonotype richness than memory subsets did.

The material sequenced was memory CD8+ T cells sorted from blood. Explained via the paper, the cell subset or site label denotes: CD45RO+ cells pooled with CCR7-negative TemRA cells. The origin of this receptor is a woman between 25 and 40 years old in good health.

Here is the DNA: TGTGCCAGCAGTGAACTCAACAGCAATCAGCCCCAGCATTTT. Its protein reads: CASSELNSNQPQHF. The V gene is TRBV6-1 and the J gene is TRBJ1-5; the D gene lacks a confident call. The germline V gene specifies MNHNS as CDR1 and SASEGT as CDR2. The CDR3, cysteine through phenylalanine, is 14 amino acids long. The CDR3 DNA has 42 bases and is translated from base 1. V is cut by 2 bases and J by 1 base, and the space between the germline ends is 6 bases.